This T cell receptor (beta chain) came from a study of identical twins. One entry per CDR3 protein, called by TCRdb with MiXCR from the 5' RACE reads. Of roughly 1,500,000 distinct CDR3 sequences in the sample, around a third were seen once. The CDR3 spans 13 residues. This clonotype was counted once. This TCR was recovered from a newborn girl in good health. The chain carries TRBV21-1 and TRBJ2-5. TRBV21-1 constitutes a pseudogene. Sequenced material: cord blood. CDR3 nucleotide sequence: TGTGCCAGCAGCAAAAAAAAACAAGAGACCCAGTACTTC. Its translation: CASSKKKQETQYF.